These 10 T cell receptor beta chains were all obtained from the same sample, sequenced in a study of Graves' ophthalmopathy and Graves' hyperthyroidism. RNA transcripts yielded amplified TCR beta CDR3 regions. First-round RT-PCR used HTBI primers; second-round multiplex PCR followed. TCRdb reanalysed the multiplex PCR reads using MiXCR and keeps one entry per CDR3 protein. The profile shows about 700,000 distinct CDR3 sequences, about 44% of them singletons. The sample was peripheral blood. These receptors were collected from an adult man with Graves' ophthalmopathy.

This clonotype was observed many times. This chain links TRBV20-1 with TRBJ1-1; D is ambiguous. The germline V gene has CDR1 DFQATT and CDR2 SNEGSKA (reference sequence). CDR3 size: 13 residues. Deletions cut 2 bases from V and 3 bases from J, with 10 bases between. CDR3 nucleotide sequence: TGCAGTGCTAGACCTAGCGAATACACTGAAGCTTTCTTT. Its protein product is CSARPSEYTEAFF.

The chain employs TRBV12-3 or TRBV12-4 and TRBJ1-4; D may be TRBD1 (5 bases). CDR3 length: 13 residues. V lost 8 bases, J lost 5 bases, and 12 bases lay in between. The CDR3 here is CASRQSKNEKLFF. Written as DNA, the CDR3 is TGTGCCAGCCGACAGAGTAAAAATGAAAAACTGTTTTTT.

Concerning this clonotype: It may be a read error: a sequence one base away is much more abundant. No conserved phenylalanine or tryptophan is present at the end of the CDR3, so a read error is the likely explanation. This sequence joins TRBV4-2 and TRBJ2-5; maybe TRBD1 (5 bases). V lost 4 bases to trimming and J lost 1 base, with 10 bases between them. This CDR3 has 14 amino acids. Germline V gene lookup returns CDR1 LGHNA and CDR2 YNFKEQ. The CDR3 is CASSPDMFQETQYV. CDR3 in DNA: TGTGCCAGCAGCCCGGACATGTTCCAAGAGACCCAGTACGTC.

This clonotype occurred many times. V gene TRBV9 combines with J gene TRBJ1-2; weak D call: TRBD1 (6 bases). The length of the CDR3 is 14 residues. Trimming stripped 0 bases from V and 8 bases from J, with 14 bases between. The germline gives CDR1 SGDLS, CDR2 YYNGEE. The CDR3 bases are TGTGCCAGCAGCGTAGATCGGGGGGCTTACGGCTACACCTTC. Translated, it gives CASSVDRGAYGYTF.

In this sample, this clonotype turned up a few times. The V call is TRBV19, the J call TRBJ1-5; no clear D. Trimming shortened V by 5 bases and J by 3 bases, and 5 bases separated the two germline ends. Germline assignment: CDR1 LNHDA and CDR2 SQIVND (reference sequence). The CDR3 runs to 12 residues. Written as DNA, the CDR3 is TGTGCCAGTAGTGGGGACAATCAGCCCCAGCATTTT. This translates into CASSGDNQPQHF.

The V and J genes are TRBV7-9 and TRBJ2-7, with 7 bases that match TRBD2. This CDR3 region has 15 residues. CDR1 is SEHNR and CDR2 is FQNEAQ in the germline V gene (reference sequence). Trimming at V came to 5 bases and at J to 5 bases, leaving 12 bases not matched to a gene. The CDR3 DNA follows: TGTGCCAGCAGCCCCGGACGGCGGGAGAGGCACGAGCAGTACTTC. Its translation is CASSPGRRERHEQYF. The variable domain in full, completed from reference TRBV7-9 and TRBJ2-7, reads DTGVSQNPRHKITKRGQNVTFRCDPISEHNRLYWYRQTLGQGPEFLTYFQNEAQLEKSRLLSDRFSAERPKGSFSTLEIQRTEQGDSAMYLCASSPGRRERHEQYFGPGTRLTVT.

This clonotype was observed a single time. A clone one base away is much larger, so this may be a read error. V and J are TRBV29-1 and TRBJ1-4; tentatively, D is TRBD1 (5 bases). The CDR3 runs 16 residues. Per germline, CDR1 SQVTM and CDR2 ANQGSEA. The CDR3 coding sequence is TGCAGCGCCCGAGGGGACGGAGGTGCAACTAATGAAAAACTGCTTTTT. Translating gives CSARGDGGATNEKLLF.

For the CDR3, the DNA is TGTGCCAGCAGCCAAGCGTACAGGGGGCACCAAGAGACCCAGTACTTC. Its translation: CASSQAYRGHQETQYF. The chain recombines TRBV14 with TRBJ2-5; TRBD1 agrees at 9 bases. The CDR3 runs 16 residues. Trimming removed 1 base from V and 0 bases from J; junction bases left unmatched: 3. CDR1 and CDR2 from the germline V gene are SGHDN and FVKESK.

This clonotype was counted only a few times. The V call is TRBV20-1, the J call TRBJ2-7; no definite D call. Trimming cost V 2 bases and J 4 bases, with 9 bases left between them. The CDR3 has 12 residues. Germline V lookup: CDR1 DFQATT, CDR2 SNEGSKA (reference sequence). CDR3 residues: CSARYGRYEQYF. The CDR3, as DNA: TGCAGTGCTAGATACGGAAGGTACGAGCAGTACTTC.

The CDR3 region is CATSEGGQYSNQPQHF. DNA for the CDR3: TGTGCCACCAGTGAGGGGGGACAGTATAGCAATCAGCCCCAGCATTTT. The V call is TRBV24-1, the J call TRBJ1-5, with 7 positions matching TRBD1. The CDR3 has 16 residues. J gave up 0 bases and V 4 bases, and 5 bases lay outside the gene matches. Germline V lookup: CDR1 KGHDR, CDR2 SFDVKD.